This T cell receptor beta chain emerged from a study of T-cell reconstitution after alpha-beta-depleted transplantation in children. Preparation of the TCRbeta library involved a method that used unique molecular identifiers. Via MiXCR, TCRdb re-called the PCR reads, giving one row per CDR3 protein. The sample has 300,000 to 400,000 distinct CDR3 sequences; 15% to 20% are singletons. General observations from the study: Newly produced T cells mostly provided counts and TCRbeta diversity after one year, as hyperexpanded clones declined. Surviving recipient T cells and intrathymic progenitors accounted for some patients' high TCRbeta diversity at day 60. The study reportedly traced alpha-beta T cells about two months after transplant to several hundred expanded graft clones.

This clonotype was counted at least ten times. The antigen is not known. This sample comprised PBMCs, mostly from graft donor cells, obtained 360 days after TCRalphabeta/CD19-depleted stem cell transplant. This TCR was sampled from a male patient aged 2 to 10 who had a stem cell transplant for acute lymphoblastic leukemia, so the T cells may come from the graft donor.

The CDR3 region is CASSLFRDRFTEAFF. CDR3 DNA: TGTGCCAGCAGCTTGTTTCGGGACAGATTCACTGAAGCTTTCTTT. The genes are TRBV5-5 and TRBJ1-1; 7 bases map to TRBD1. From germline, CDR1 is SGHKS and CDR2 YYEKEE (reference sequence). The CDR3 has 15 residues. J lost 4 bases, V lost 1 base, and 7 bases had no gene match. The variable domain in full, with the rest retrieved from reference TRBV5-5 and TRBJ1-1, is DAGVTQSPTHLIKTRGQQVTLRCSPISGHKSVSWYQQVLGQGPQFIFQYYEKEERGRGNFPDRFSARQFPNYSSELNVNALLLGDSALYLCASSLFRDRFTEAFFGQGTRLTVV.